This T cell receptor (beta chain) was observed in a study of T cell responses to AZD1222 COVID-19 vaccine. Per the germline V gene, CDR1 is WNHNN and CDR2 is SYGVQD (reference sequence). Trimming left V 6 bases short and J 2 bases short, with 6 bases between. The CDR3 sequence is 12 residues long. The method was immunoSEQ multiplex PCR; TCRdb's version includes in-frame clones alone and lacks a portion of them. The sample gives around 100,000 clones, over 70% of which show up once; 20% is in the top ten. The sequenced sample was peripheral blood, obtained on day 0 of AZD1222 vaccination. The genes are TRBV10-1 and TRBJ2-3; D is unclear. This TCR derives from an adult in good health. The CDR3 region is CASSPNTDTQYF. Written as DNA, the CDR3 is TGCGCCAGCAGCCCTAACACAGATACGCAGTATTTT.